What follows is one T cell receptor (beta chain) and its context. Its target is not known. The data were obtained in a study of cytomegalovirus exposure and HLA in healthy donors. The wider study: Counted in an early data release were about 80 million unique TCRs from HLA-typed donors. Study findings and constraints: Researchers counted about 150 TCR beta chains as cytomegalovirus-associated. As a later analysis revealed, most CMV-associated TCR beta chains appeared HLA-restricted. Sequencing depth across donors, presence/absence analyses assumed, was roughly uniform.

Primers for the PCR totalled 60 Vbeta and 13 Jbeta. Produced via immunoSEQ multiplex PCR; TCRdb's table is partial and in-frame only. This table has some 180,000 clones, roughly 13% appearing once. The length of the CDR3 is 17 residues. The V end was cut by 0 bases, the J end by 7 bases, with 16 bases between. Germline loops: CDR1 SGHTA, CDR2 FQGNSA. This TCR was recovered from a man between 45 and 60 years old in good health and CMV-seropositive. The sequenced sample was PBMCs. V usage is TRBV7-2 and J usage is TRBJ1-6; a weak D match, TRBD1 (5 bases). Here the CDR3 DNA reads TGTGCCAGCAGCTTAGCCTTTGGAGGGGCAAGGAATTCACCCCTCCACTTT. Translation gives CASSLAFGGARNSPLHF.